This TCR beta chain was profiled in a study of blood T cell repertoires in COVID-19. The wider study: Acute and convalescent COVID-19 samples came from the United States, Italy and Spain.

In the study's own analysis: Amplifying reference gene primers gave estimates of nucleated cell counts. TCRdb's table, derived via immunoSEQ multiplex PCR, lists solely in-frame clones and lacks some. The V and J calls and clone size are taken from that table; D and trimming were inferred from the DNA. This sample has around 210,000 clones; 75% to 85% occur once, and the top ten carry 5.1%. The sequencing input was peripheral blood. This receptor was taken from a man aged 50 to 59 with COVID-19, enrolled during active disease.

The CDR3 sequence: CASTLPTSGEQYF. For the CDR3, the DNA is TGTGCCAGCACCCTCCCTACGTCGGGGGAGCAGTACTTC. The chain carries TRBV6-5 and TRBJ2-7, with a tentative D call TRBD2 (5 bases). The CDR3 is made up of 13 amino acids. Per germline, CDR1 MNHEY and CDR2 SVGAGI. V was clipped by 7 bases and J by 7 bases, with 17 bases between them.